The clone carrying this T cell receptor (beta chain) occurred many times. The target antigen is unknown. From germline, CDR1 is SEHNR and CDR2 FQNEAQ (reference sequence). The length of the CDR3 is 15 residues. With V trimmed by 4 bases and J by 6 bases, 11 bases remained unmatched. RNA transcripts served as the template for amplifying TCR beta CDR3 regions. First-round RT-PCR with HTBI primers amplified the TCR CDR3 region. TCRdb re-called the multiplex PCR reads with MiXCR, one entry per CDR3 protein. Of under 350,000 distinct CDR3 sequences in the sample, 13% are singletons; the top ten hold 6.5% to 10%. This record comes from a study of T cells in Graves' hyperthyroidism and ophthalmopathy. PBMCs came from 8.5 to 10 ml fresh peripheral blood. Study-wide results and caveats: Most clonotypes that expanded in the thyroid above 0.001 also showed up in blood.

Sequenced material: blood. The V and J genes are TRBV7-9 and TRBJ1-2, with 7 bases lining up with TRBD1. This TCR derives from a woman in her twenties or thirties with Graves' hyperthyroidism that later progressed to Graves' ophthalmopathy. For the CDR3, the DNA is TGTGCCAGCAGCTCGGAGGGGACAGCGAGGCATGGCTACACCTTC. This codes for CASSSEGTARHGYTF.